The 16 T cell receptor beta chains in this list originate from one sample, sequenced in a study of beta chain features in type 1 diabetes. The whole isolated RNA underwent reverse transcription, so sequencing captured expressed TCRB transcripts. Profiling relied on immunoSEQ multiplex PCR, and the TCRdb table lists in-frame clones only, not all of them. This table has about 620,000 clones, around 16% appearing once. Sequencing input: naive CD4+ T cells from blood. The receptors derive from a young man in good health.

About this clone itself: At the DNA level, this CDR3 is encoded by other sequences in the same sample as well. The chain has TRBV7-8 and TRBJ1-1, with D unresolved. Germline CDR1 and CDR2: SGHVS and FQNEAQ. There are 13 residues in the CDR3. With 3 bases removed from V and 0 bases from J, the gap between germline ends came to 5 bases. CDR3 sequence reads: CASSLDLNTEAFF. The DNA of the CDR3 is TGTGCCAGCAGCTTGGATCTGAACACTGAAGCTTTCTTT.

The V gene is TRBV7-2, the J gene TRBJ1-1, with TRBD1 as a possible D gene (6 bases). The V gene's germline CDR1 is SGHTA and CDR2 FQGNSA. V was pared by 3 bases and J by 1 base, with 12 bases between. This CDR3 is 15 amino acids long. The CDR3 is CASSFVAGANTEAFF. CDR3 bases: TGTGCCAGCAGCTTTGTAGCAGGGGCGAACACTGAAGCTTTCTTT.

This rearrangement joins TRBV28 to TRBJ2-7; 10 nucleotides align to TRBD1. Looked up from germline, CDR1 is MDHEN and CDR2 is SYDVKM. This CDR3 region has 17 residues. J lost 2 bases, V lost 3 bases, and 10 bases had no gene match. The CDR3 DNA reads TGTGCCAGCAGTTTCCAGGTGTGGGACAGGGGTCCCTACGAGCAGTACTTC. This encodes CASSFQVWDRGPYEQYF.

This clone was found a few times. The chain recombines TRBV19 with TRBJ2-2; D may correspond to TRBD1 or TRBD2 (6 bases each). This CDR3 has 14 residues. The V end was cut by 8 bases, the J end by 2 bases, with 12 bases between. Germline V gene data show CDR1 as LNHDA and CDR2 as SQIVND (reference sequence). CDR3 residues: CASRGTPNTGELFF. Here the CDR3 DNA reads TGTGCCAGTCGCGGGACACCAAACACCGGGGAGCTGTTTTTT.

The chain carries TRBV5-4 and TRBJ2-5; 9 nucleotides line up with TRBD2. Looked up from germline, CDR1 is SGHNT and CDR2 is YYREEE (reference sequence). V dropped 4 bases and J dropped 1; count of bases not matched to a gene: 8. The CDR3 is made up of 16 amino acids. The CDR3 reads CASSASSGTGQETQYF. The DNA of the CDR3 is TGTGCCAGCAGCGCGTCTAGCGGGACTGGCCAAGAGACCCAGTACTTC.

A note on this clone: Other DNA sequences in the same sample also yield this CDR3. The chain uses TRBV6-5 and TRBJ2-7; unclear D gene. CDR3 length: 10 amino acids. CDR1 is MNHEY, CDR2 SVGAGI, per germline. The ends were cut back, 6 bases at V and 4 bases at J, with 4 bases in the middle. The CDR3: CASRGYEQYF. For the CDR3, the DNA is TGTGCCAGCAGGGGATACGAGCAGTACTTC.

This chain connects TRBV9 to TRBJ2-1; a weak D match, TRBD2 (6 bases). V lost 6 bases and J lost 3, with 16 bases in between. The germline CDR1 and CDR2 sequences are SGDLS and YYNGEE. CDR3 size: 15 residues. The CDR3: CASNPPGGSYNEQFF. DNA of the CDR3: TGTGCCAGCAACCCCCCCGGAGGGAGCTACAATGAGCAGTTCTTC. The full variable domain, its missing parts supplied by reference TRBV9 and TRBJ2-1, is DSGVTQTPKHLITATGQRVTLRCSPRSGDLSVYWYQQSLDQGLQFLIQYYNGEERAKGNILERFSAQQFPDLHSELNLSSLELGDSALYFCASNPPGGSYNEQFFGPGTRLTVL.

The V call is TRBV4-3, the J call TRBJ2-7; perhaps D is TRBD1 or TRBD2 (5 bases each). Germline V gene data show CDR1 as LGHNA and CDR2 as YSLEER. The CDR3 spans 15 residues. V shed 1 base and J shed 2 bases, with 12 bases lying between them. The CDR3 nucleotides read TGCGCCAGCAGCCAAGGGGGGACCTACACCTACGAGCAGTACTTC. Protein: CASSQGGTYTYEQYF.

The chain links TRBV28 to TRBJ1-2; D not certain. The CDR3 has 13 residues. The V end was cut by 2 bases, the J end by 4 bases, with 8 bases between. The germline V gene has CDR1 MDHEN and CDR2 SYDVKM. The CDR3 protein is CASSLGASYGYTF. DNA of the CDR3: TGTGCCAGCAGTTTAGGAGCCTCCTATGGCTACACCTTC.

The rearrangement links TRBV29-1 to TRBJ1-1, with D perhaps TRBD1 (6 bases). There are 15 residues in the CDR3. V lost 6 bases, J lost 1 base, and 18 bases lay in between. Germline-derived CDR1 and CDR2 are SQVTM and ANQGSEA. CDR3 amino acids: CSVAQGVWRNTEAFF. The CDR3, as DNA: TGCAGCGTCGCACAGGGTGTGTGGAGGAACACTGAAGCTTTCTTT. Combining the CDR3 with reference TRBV29-1 and TRBJ1-1 gives the whole variable domain SAVISQKPSRDICQRGTSLTIQCQVDSQVTMMFWYRQQPGQSLTLIATANQGSEATYESGFVIDKFPISRPNLTFSTLTVSNMSPEDSSIYLCSVAQGVWRNTEAFFGQGTRLTVV.

The V and J genes are TRBV7-9 and TRBJ2-7, with 13 bases lining up with TRBD2. CDR3 length equals 14 residues. Germline CDR1 is SEHNR and CDR2 is FQNEAQ (reference sequence). V dropped 1 base and J dropped 7; count of bases not matched to a gene: 1. The CDR3 protein is CASSLGLAGGEQYF. For the CDR3, the DNA is TGTGCCAGCAGCTTAGGACTAGCGGGAGGTGAGCAGTACTTC.

The rearrangement joins TRBV7-9 to TRBJ2-7, with D maybe TRBD1 (6 bases). The CDR3 consists of 15 residues. CDR1 and CDR2 (germline): SEHNR, FQNEAQ (reference sequence). V was cut by 5 bases and J by 1 base, with 15 bases left in between. DNA of the CDR3: TGTGCCAGCAGCCCACTCCAGGGGTTATCCTACGAGCAGTACTTC. Its translation: CASSPLQGLSYEQYF.

The genes are TRBV6-6 and TRBJ1-2; D remains ambiguous. The V gene lost 0 bases and the J gene lost 2 bases, with 10 bases spanning the gap. This CDR3 region has 15 residues. Germline assignment: CDR1 MNHNY and CDR2 SVGAGI (reference sequence). CDR3 protein: CASSYSISGNYGYTF. The DNA of the CDR3 is TGTGCCAGCAGTTACTCGATATCGGGCAACTATGGCTACACCTTC.

The V and J genes are TRBV7-3 and TRBJ2-2; 7 bases agree with TRBD1. CDR1 and CDR2 from the germline V gene are SGHTA and FQGTGA. V lost 5 bases to trimming and J lost 3 bases; unmatched junction nucleotides: 3. The CDR3 covers 14 residues. Here the CDR3 reads CASSVRGYTGELFF. The CDR3 DNA reads TGTGCCAGCAGCGTCAGGGGGTACACCGGGGAGCTGTTTTTT.

The sample holds a few counts of this clone. The V and J genes are TRBV27 and TRBJ1-4; 7 nucleotides line up with TRBD1. In germline, CDR1 is MNHEY, CDR2 SMNVEV (reference sequence). J was trimmed by 8 bases and V by 6 bases; bases with no gene match: 15. The CDR3 is 16 amino acids. CDR3 nucleotide sequence: TGTGCCAGCAGAACTCCCGACAGGGTTAATGAGGAAAAACTGTTTTTT. This sequence encodes CASRTPDRVNEEKLFF.

This clone was seen a few times. Other nucleotide sequences in the sample specify the same CDR3. This chain links TRBV29-1 with TRBJ2-5; 8 bases fit TRBD1. The CDR3 consists of 12 residues. CDR1 and CDR2 from the germline V gene are SQVTM and ANQGSEA. With V trimmed by 6 bases and J by 4 bases, 4 bases remained unmatched. CDR3 region: CSVDRGRETQYF. As DNA, the CDR3 is TGCAGCGTCGACAGGGGTCGAGAGACCCAGTACTTC.